The 6 T cell receptor beta chains below all came from one sample that was sequenced in a study of Graves' ophthalmopathy and Graves' hyperthyroidism. Amplified material comprised TCR beta CDR3 regions derived from RNA transcripts. RT-PCR in the first round used HTBI primers; a second-round multiplex PCR followed. TCRdb itself ran the multiplex PCR reads through MiXCR, one entry per CDR3 protein. The repertoire holds some 210,000 distinct CDR3 sequences, with roughly 27% as singletons. Specimen: peripheral blood. The receptor source for this set is a man aged 45 to 65 with Graves' ophthalmopathy.

This clonotype was seen at least ten times. V is TRBV6-2 or TRBV6-3 and J is TRBJ2-5, with D maybe TRBD1 (6 bases). The germline V and J ends were trimmed by 2 bases and 2 bases, with 18 bases remaining between them. Germline V lookup: CDR1 MNHEY, CDR2 SVGEGT. This CDR3 contains 17 residues. Written as DNA, the CDR3 is TGTGCCAGCAGTTACGACCTACGTACTGGGACACAAGAGACCCAGTACTTC. Its protein product is CASSYDLRTGTQETQYF.

This clonotype was recorded many times. The chain recombines TRBV27 with TRBJ2-5; 8 nucleotides match TRBD2. The germline V gene has CDR1 MNHEY and CDR2 SMNVEV (reference sequence). The CDR3 runs to 17 residues. The V segment lost 5 bases and the J segment 2 bases; nucleotides outside the gene matches: 13. CDR3 amino acids: CASSTFVGGRTQETQYF. Here the CDR3 DNA reads TGTGCCAGCAGTACCTTCGTCGGCGGGAGGACTCAAGAGACCCAGTACTTC.

The chain combines TRBV28 with TRBJ2-5; D is uncertain. With the DNA end fitting TRBJ2-4 better, the J assignment may be wrong. The CDR3 covers 13 residues. CDR1 is MDHEN and CDR2 is SYDVKM in the germline V gene. CDR3 in DNA: TGTGCCAGCAGCCACAATTCCAAAAACATTCAGTACTTC. It codes for CASSHNSKNIQYF.

This clonotype has a count of ten or more. This chain connects TRBV3-1 to TRBJ2-4, with D perhaps matching TRBD1 or TRBD2 (5 bases each). Trimming shortened V by 6 bases and J by 0 bases, and 12 bases separated the two germline ends. The CDR3 length is 15 residues. Per the germline V gene, CDR1 is LGHDT and CDR2 is YNNKEL (reference sequence). CDR3 sequence: CASRPGTLAKNIQYF. The CDR3 region has the DNA TGTGCCAGCAGACCCGGGACCCTAGCCAAAAACATTCAGTACTTC.

By its share, this clonotype is medium-sized. V usage is TRBV6-5 and J usage is TRBJ2-7; TRBD2 agrees at 9 bases. The CDR3 sequence is 13 residues long. The V segment lost 8 bases and the J segment 0 bases; nucleotides outside the gene matches: 2. Looked up from germline, CDR1 is MNHEY and CDR2 is SVGAGI. CDR3 sequence (DNA): TGTGCCAGCGGTAGCGGGAGCTCCTACGAGCAGTACTTC. Its translation is CASGSGSSYEQYF.

This clonotype was counted at least ten times. The chain is built from TRBV30 and TRBJ1-2; no clear D. The CDR3 covers 12 residues. V was cut by 0 bases and J by 8 bases, with 10 bases left in between. Germline lookup yields CDR1 GTSNPN and CDR2 SVGIG (reference sequence). The CDR3 loop is CAWSVSQEGYTF. CDR3 nucleotide sequence: TGTGCCTGGAGTGTAAGTCAGGAAGGCTACACCTTC.